These 31 T cell receptor beta chains originate from one sample sequenced in a study of control samples from healthy donors and cancer patients. Only in-frame clones appear in the TCRdb table, and some are missing; sequencing was by immunoSEQ multiplex PCR. The repertoire consists of around 80,000 clones, with about 88% occurring once and the leading ten covering 4.5% to 6%. Sequenced sample: blood. The receptors stem from a woman between 45 and 65 years old in good health.

CDR3 sequence: CASSPQGTSGNTIYF. For the CDR3, the DNA is TGTGCCAGCTCACCCCAGGGGACATCTGGAAACACCATATATTTT. The chain uses TRBV18 and TRBJ1-3, with a possible D match to TRBD1 (6 bases). CDR1 KGHSH and CDR2 LQKENI come from the germline V gene. Trimming cost V 3 bases and J 1 base, with 10 bases left between them. The CDR3 covers 15 residues.

This clone showed up just a few times. The chain links TRBV25-1 to TRBJ1-2; TRBD1 matches at 8 bases. Germline loops: CDR1 MGHDK, CDR2 SYGVNS. The V segment lost 8 bases and the J segment 5 bases; nucleotides outside the gene matches: 7. The CDR3 is made up of 13 amino acids. The CDR3 loop reads CASQAGQGYGYTF. The CDR3, as DNA: TGTGCCAGCCAAGCCGGACAGGGTTATGGCTACACCTTC.

V usage is TRBV6-5 and J usage is TRBJ1-2, with D uncertain. Germline V gives CDR1 MNHEY, CDR2 SVGAGI. V shed 9 bases and J shed 0 bases, with 8 bases lying between them. The CDR3 covers 12 residues. The CDR3 sequence: CASQTANYGYTF. As DNA, the CDR3 is TGTGCCAGTCAAACCGCTAACTATGGCTACACCTTC.

This clone showed up just a few times. The J gene is TRBJ2-7, the V gene TRBV7-9; D ambiguous. In germline, CDR1 is SEHNR, CDR2 FQNEAQ (reference sequence). V was clipped by 6 bases and J by 4 bases, with 10 bases between them. CDR3 length: 12 amino acids. CDR3 nucleotides: TGTGCCAGCAGTCCCGACACATACGAGCAGTACTTC. Its translation is CASSPDTYEQYF.

The chain has TRBV4-2 and TRBJ1-2; TRBD1 might be the D (5 bases). Per germline, CDR1 LGHNA and CDR2 YNFKEQ. Trimming took 0 bases from V and 6 from J, leaving 14 bases between them. The length of the CDR3 is 15 residues. The CDR3 DNA is TGTGCCAGCAGCCAAGATCCTCGGCAGGGAGATGGCTACACCTTC. Amino acid sequence: CASSQDPRQGDGYTF.

The J gene is TRBJ2-2, the V gene TRBV19, with D uncertain. This CDR3 contains 14 residues. The V gene lost 3 bases and the J gene lost 2 bases, with 7 bases spanning the gap. Germline CDR1 is LNHDA and CDR2 is SQIVND (reference sequence). The CDR3 DNA sequence: TGTGCCAGTAGTATGCGACCTAACACCGGGGAGCTGTTTTTT. Protein sequence: CASSMRPNTGELFF.

This rearrangement joins TRBV24-1 to TRBJ2-1, with D perhaps assigned TRBD1 or TRBD2 (5 bases each). The V gene's germline CDR1 is KGHDR and CDR2 SFDVKD. V lost 5 bases and J lost 6, with 13 bases in between. The CDR3 has 14 residues. CDR3 coding DNA: TGTGCCACCAGTGCAACCGGGGCCATCAATGAGCAGTTCTTC. This codes for CATSATGAINEQFF.

The chain has TRBV5-8 and TRBJ1-1; TRBD1 might be the D (5 bases). V lost 0 bases to trimming and J lost 3 bases, with 9 bases between them. CDR1 is SGHTS and CDR2 is YDEGEE in the germline V gene. This CDR3 has 14 amino acids. In nucleotides, the CDR3 is TGTGCCAGCAGCTTGGGTGACAGCTACACTGAAGCTTTCTTT. Protein product: CASSLGDSYTEAFF.

As regards this clone: The same CDR3 can be traced to other DNA sequences in this sample. The chain uses TRBV2 and TRBJ2-2, with 9 positions matching TRBD2. Germline V gives CDR1 SNHLY, CDR2 FYNNEI. This CDR3 contains 16 residues. J lost 5 bases, V lost 7 bases, and 11 bases had no gene match. The CDR3 sequence: CASTSGGGVGTGELFF. CDR3 nucleotide sequence: TGTGCCAGCACGTCTGGCGGGGGGGTGGGTACCGGGGAGCTGTTTTTT.

Notes on this clone: Different DNA sequences within this sample yield the same CDR3. This chain connects TRBV5-5 to TRBJ1-1; no reliable D call. Germline lookup yields CDR1 SGHKS and CDR2 YYEKEE (reference sequence). This CDR3 spans 14 amino acids. V was shortened by 0 bases and J by 1 base, with 7 bases between the two germline ends. The CDR3 sequence is CASSLGAANTEAFF. CDR3 coding DNA: TGTGCCAGCAGCTTGGGCGCAGCGAACACTGAAGCTTTCTTT.

The V and J genes are TRBV21-1 and TRBJ2-4; the table's D gene call, TRBD2, was not cross checked with the DNA. TRBV21-1 is assigned pseudogene status. This CDR3 has 18 amino acids. CDR3 loop: CASGAGTTYQLAKNIQYF. The CDR3 DNA sequence: TGTGCCAGCGGAGCCGGGACTACCTACCAACTAGCCAAAAACATTCAGTACTTC.

The chain uses TRBV3-1 (or the pseudogene TRBV3-2) and TRBJ2-1; perhaps TRBD2 as D (6 bases). Trimming removed 1 base from V and 12 bases from J, with 10 bases in between. Per the germline V gene, CDR1 is LGHDT and CDR2 is YNNKEL (reference sequence). This CDR3 has 12 residues. The CDR3: CASSQGQGGQFF. The CDR3 DNA is TGTGCCAGCAGCCAAGGGCAGGGAGGGCAGTTCTTC.

There are a few counts of this clone. This rearrangement joins TRBV7-8 to TRBJ1-2; D not certain. Germline V lookup: CDR1 SGHVS, CDR2 FQNEAQ. V was clipped by 5 bases and J by 4 bases, with 20 bases between them. This CDR3 is 16 amino acids long. The DNA for the CDR3 is TGTGCCAGCAGCGCCTCTGGGCAGAGGACGGGCTATGGCTACACCTTC. Translation: CASSASGQRTGYGYTF.

The J gene is TRBJ1-2, the V gene TRBV9, with D hard to call. Trimming removed 2 bases from V and 4 bases from J, with 12 bases in between. The germline gives CDR1 SGDLS, CDR2 YYNGEE. The CDR3 is 14 residues long. CDR3 coding DNA: TGTGCCAGCAGCGTGGCGGAGGGATCCTATGGCTACACCTTC. Translation gives CASSVAEGSYGYTF.

The chain is built from TRBV9 and TRBJ1-5; 10 bases line up with TRBD1. The CDR3 is made up of 15 amino acids. Trimming removed 4 bases from V and 7 bases from J; junction bases left unmatched: 8. From germline, CDR1 is SGDLS and CDR2 YYNGEE. The chain's CDR3 is CASSTGTGAEQPQHF. The CDR3 bases are TGTGCCAGCAGCACCGGGACAGGGGCTGAACAGCCCCAGCATTTT. The full variable domain, in which reference TRBV9 and TRBJ1-5 provide the parts outside the CDR3, is DSGVTQTPKHLITATGQRVTLRCSPRSGDLSVYWYQQSLDQGLQFLIQYYNGEERAKGNILERFSAQQFPDLHSELNLSSLELGDSALYFCASSTGTGAEQPQHFGDGTRLSIL.

The rearrangement links TRBV5-1 to TRBJ1-3; TRBD1 might be the D (6 bases). The CDR3 length is 15 residues. Trimming pared 4 bases from V and 0 bases from J, leaving 11 bases between. Germline V gene lookup returns CDR1 SGHRS and CDR2 YFSETQ. The CDR3, as DNA: TGCGCCAGCAGCACGACAGGCAACTCTGGAAACACCATATATTTT. The encoded protein is CASSTTGNSGNTIYF.

This chain links TRBV30 with TRBJ1-2, with D possibly being TRBD1 (6 bases). The V gene lost 2 bases and the J gene lost 5 bases, with 9 bases spanning the gap. The germline V gene encodes CDR1 GTSNPN and CDR2 SVGIG (reference sequence). The length of the CDR3 is 12 residues. The CDR3 region has the DNA TGTGCCTGGAGTAACAGGGATTATGGCTACACCTTC. Protein product: CAWSNRDYGYTF.

V gene TRBV20-1 combines with J gene TRBJ2-7; D unresolved. The CDR3 is 14 amino acids. V lost 3 bases and J 2 bases, leaving 14 bases between the germline ends. CDR1 is DFQATT, CDR2 SNEGSKA, per germline (reference sequence). The CDR3 coding sequence is TGCAGTGCTAGTTCTCTCCAGGCTACCTACGAGCAGTACTTC. This translates into CSASSLQATYEQYF.

Points on this clone: Other DNA sequences from this sample encode an identical CDR3 as well. CDR3 DNA: TGTGCCAGCAGCTTAAACACTGAAGCTTTCTTT. The encoded protein is CASSLNTEAFF. The V and J genes are TRBV7-9 and TRBJ1-1; D unresolved. V was pared by 2 bases and J by 2 bases, with 0 bases between. Per the germline V gene, CDR1 is SEHNR and CDR2 is FQNEAQ (reference sequence). This CDR3 is 11 amino acids long.

The chain uses TRBV18 and TRBJ2-5; 9 bases align to TRBD1. V was clipped by 3 bases and J by 3 bases; unmatched bases: 8. CDR3 length equals 16 residues. Germline values: CDR1 KGHSH, CDR2 LQKENI. CDR3 protein: CASSPLTDRGEETQYF. The CDR3 bases are TGTGCCAGCTCACCTCTAACCGACAGGGGGGAAGAGACCCAGTACTTC.

This chain connects TRBV27 to TRBJ2-1; tentatively, D is TRBD2 (7 bases). Trimming stripped 4 bases from V and 0 bases from J, with 13 bases between. Germline V gives CDR1 MNHEY, CDR2 SMNVEV (reference sequence). This CDR3 has 16 amino acids. DNA of the CDR3: TGTGCCAGCAGTTCTGGGGGGGGCGGCTCCTACAATGAGCAGTTCTTC. Protein sequence: CASSSGGGGSYNEQFF.

This sequence joins TRBV6-5 and TRBJ2-2; D not certain. Between the trimmed V and J ends, which lost 6 bases and 6 bases, there was a span of 11 bases. Germline-derived CDR1 and CDR2 are MNHEY and SVGAGI. The CDR3 consists of 13 residues. This CDR3 is CASRFSFSGELFF. For the CDR3, the DNA is TGTGCCAGCAGATTTTCGTTTTCCGGGGAGCTGTTTTTT.

The chain has TRBV3-1 (or the pseudogene TRBV3-2) and TRBJ2-1; TRBD2 matches 9 bases. V shed 1 base, J shed 5 bases, and the junction held 3 bases outside the gene matches. The CDR3 totals 15 residues. CDR1 LGHDT and CDR2 YNNKEL come from the germline V gene (reference sequence). CDR3 region: CASSQGAGGHNEQFF. CDR3 DNA sequence: TGTGCCAGCAGCCAAGGGGCGGGGGGGCACAATGAGCAGTTCTTC.

The chain carries TRBV21-1 and TRBJ1-4. TRBV21-1 is shown as a pseudogene. The CDR3 runs to 14 residues. The DNA for the CDR3 is TGTGCCAGCACCCCATGGGGGGCTAATGAAAAACTGTTTTTT. This gives the protein CASTPWGANEKLFF.

The chain couples TRBV3-1 (or the pseudogene TRBV3-2) to TRBJ2-4; 8 positions match TRBD2. Unmatched junction bases numbered 3, after V lost 0 bases and J lost 5 bases. The CDR3 extends over 15 amino acids. Germline V gene data show CDR1 as LGHDT and CDR2 as YNNKEL (reference sequence). The CDR3, as DNA: TGTGCCAGCAGCCAAGATCAAGCGGGGGAAAACATTCAGTACTTC. It specifies CASSQDQAGENIQYF.

The genes are TRBV9 and TRBJ1-2, with 8 bases aligning to TRBD1. This CDR3 is built from 13 residues. CDR1 and CDR2 from the germline V gene are SGDLS and YYNGEE. V dropped 4 bases and J dropped 4; count of bases not matched to a gene: 3. The CDR3 loop is CASSIGQGYGYTF. The CDR3, as DNA: TGTGCCAGCAGCATAGGACAGGGCTATGGCTACACCTTC.

This chain links TRBV18 with TRBJ1-2; the D is unclear. The germline V and J ends were trimmed by 6 bases and 4 bases, with 9 bases remaining between them. Germline V lookup: CDR1 KGHSH, CDR2 LQKENI. The length of the CDR3 is 12 residues. In nucleotides, the CDR3 is TGTGCCAGCTCGCCGAGCGGCTATGGCTACACCTTC. Protein product: CASSPSGYGYTF.

As concerns this clone: Other DNA sequences of this sample code for an identical CDR3. This CDR3 reads CASSESPSSGNTIYF. CDR3 sequence (DNA): TGTGCCAGCAGTGAGTCTCCGAGCTCTGGAAACACCATATATTTT. The chain has TRBV6-1 and TRBJ1-3, with no clear D. The V end was cut by 3 bases, the J end by 0 bases, with 9 bases between. Germline V lookup: CDR1 MNHNS, CDR2 SASEGT. The CDR3 is 15 residues long.

The V and J genes are TRBV14 and TRBJ1-6, with 9 nucleotides matching TRBD1. CDR1 is SGHDN, CDR2 FVKESK, per germline. There are 15 residues in the CDR3. The V and J ends lost 2 bases and 11 bases, in that order; junction bases with no gene match: 7. CDR3: CASSQFTGGGAPLHF. The CDR3, as DNA: TGTGCCAGCAGCCAATTTACAGGGGGCGGGGCACCCCTCCACTTT.

The chain uses TRBV29-1 and TRBJ1-1, with D perhaps matching TRBD1 (5 bases). This CDR3 has 12 residues. V shed 4 bases and J shed 5 bases, with 11 bases lying between them. Germline values: CDR1 SQVTM, CDR2 ANQGSEA. CDR3 amino acids: CSVVGGVTEAFF. CDR3 bases: TGCAGCGTTGTGGGGGGAGTTACTGAAGCTTTCTTT.

The chain links TRBV6-5 to TRBJ1-1, with D unresolved. The CDR3 spans 15 residues. CDR1 and CDR2 (germline): MNHEY, SVGAGI. The V end lost 6 bases, the J end lost 7 bases, and 21 bases lay between the germline ends. The CDR3 nucleotides read TGTGCCAGCAGAAATAGCGGAGCGCTCAAAGTTGAAGCTTTCTTT. Its protein product is CASRNSGALKVEAFF.